This T cell receptor (beta chain) was found in a study of blood T cell repertoires in COVID-19. Background on the study: COVID-19 samples collected from the United States, Italy and Spain covered acute and convalescent phases.

V was pared by 0 bases and J by 2 bases, with 7 bases of the junction left unmatched. CDR1 is SGHDT, CDR2 YYEEEE, per germline. CDR3 length: 17 amino acids. The authors' processing: Amplification of reference gene primers provided the estimated nucleated cell counts. Here immunoSEQ multiplex PCR was the method, and the copy in TCRdb shows in-frame clones only, minus some. The V and J calls and clone size were taken over from that table, and D and trimming were inferred from the DNA. The sample holds under 200,000 clones, 80% to 85% seen once. The TCR originated in an elderly woman with active or convalescent COVID-19. The sequencing input was peripheral blood. The chain recombines TRBV5-6 with TRBJ2-3, with 9 bases matching TRBD2. Here the CDR3 DNA reads TGTGCCAGCAGCTTGGCCCCTGGCGGGGGGGCCACAGATACGCAGTATTTT. This codes for CASSLAPGGGATDTQYF.